The next 8 T cell receptor beta chains were all read from a single sample in a study of PD-1 blockade in classical Hodgkin lymphoma. Sequenced by immunoSEQ multiplex PCR; TCRdb stores in-frame clones only, minus some. The data contain fewer than 25,000 clones, 74% of them singletons. Every one of the patients relapsed after autologous stem cell transplantation (brentuximab vedotin exposure was variable). This specimen consisted of peripheral blood mononuclear cells (PBMCs), obtained at baseline. These TCRs come from a human donor with classical Hodgkin lymphoma.

The rearrangement joins TRBV27 to TRBJ1-2; no clear D. Per germline, CDR1 MNHEY and CDR2 SMNVEV (reference sequence). The CDR3 length is 12 residues. V lost 3 bases to trimming and J lost 7 bases, with 9 bases between them. The CDR3 DNA reads as TGTGCCAGCAGTTTCAAAGGGTTTGGCTACACCTTC. Its translation is CASSFKGFGYTF.

The chain recombines TRBV7-2 with TRBJ2-1, with D perhaps TRBD2 (7 bases). This CDR3 is built from 15 residues. V dropped 3 bases and J dropped 7 bases, with 16 bases sitting between them. Germline CDR1 is SGHTA and CDR2 is FQGNSA. The CDR3 nucleotides read TGTGCCAGCAGCTTCAGAACAGGGAGGGGGAATGAGCAGTTCTTC. This encodes CASSFRTGRGNEQFF.

This clone has only a few counts. CDR3 amino acids: CASSPGTRDNEQFF. The CDR3 region has the DNA TGCGCCAGCAGCCCCGGGACTAGGGATAATGAGCAGTTCTTC. The chain employs TRBV4-3 and TRBJ2-1, with 8 bases that match TRBD2. This CDR3 has 14 amino acids. Germline V gene sequence: CDR1 LGHNA, CDR2 YSLEER. The trim removed 4 bases at V and 7 bases at J, leaving 6 bases unmatched.

The chain joins TRBV4-1 to TRBJ1-4; D unclear. The CDR3 is 13 residues long. Germline loops: CDR1 MGHRA, CDR2 YSYEKL. Trimming removed 4 bases at V and 11 bases at J, with 14 bases between. CDR3 region: CASSPRLVEKLFF. In nucleotides, the CDR3 is TGCGCCAGCAGCCCCCGACTTGTAGAGAAACTGTTTTTT.

The chain uses TRBV30 and TRBJ2-7, with a weak D call TRBD1 (6 bases). Germline V lookup: CDR1 GTSNPN, CDR2 SVGIG (reference sequence). CDR3 length: 13 amino acids. V lost 0 bases to trimming and J lost 2 bases, with 8 bases between them. CDR3 sequence: CAWSVGQPYEQYF. The DNA for the CDR3 is TGTGCCTGGAGTGTAGGACAGCCCTACGAGCAGTACTTC.

This chain connects TRBV5-1 to TRBJ2-5; unclear D gene. CDR1 SGHRS and CDR2 YFSETQ come from the germline V gene. The CDR3 is 11 residues long. With 5 bases removed from V and 2 bases from J, the gap between germline ends came to 4 bases. The CDR3 loop is CASRDQETQYF. The CDR3 coding sequence is TGCGCCAGCAGGGATCAAGAGACCCAGTACTTC.

A few counts support this clone. The DNA for the CDR3 is TGTGCCAGCAGCCCAGGACTAGCGCAAGAGACCCAGTACTTC. Amino acids: CASSPGLAQETQYF. V usage is TRBV5-4 and J usage is TRBJ2-5; 9 nucleotides align to TRBD2. J lost 2 bases, V lost 4 bases, and 3 bases had no gene match. Per the germline V gene, CDR1 is SGHNT and CDR2 is YYREEE (reference sequence). The CDR3 is 14 amino acids.

This clone was seen more than once but under ten times. The chain employs TRBV7-2 and TRBJ1-1, with D unresolved. The germline CDR1 and CDR2 sequences are SGHTA and FQGNSA. V lost 3 bases, J lost 8 bases, and 10 bases lay in between. This CDR3 is 12 amino acids long. In DNA, the CDR3 is TGTGCCAGCAGCTTCCCCGGACGGGAAGCTTTCTTT. Protein sequence: CASSFPGREAFF.